This T cell receptor beta chain was sequenced for a study of cytomegalovirus exposure and HLA in healthy donors (dated by TCRdb to 2016 to 2017). Background on the whole study: According to an earlier analysis of 550 to 750 of the donors, roughly 180 million T cells yielded roughly 110 million unique TCR beta sequences and around 300 Gb of sequence data. To predict cytomegalovirus infection status, the study combined high-throughput TCR immunosequencing, statistical association of individual TCRs with disease status, and machine learning. Donor age, sex, ethnicity and CMV serostatus were compiled together with the repertoire data. A later analysis re-examined previously published TCR beta repertoires from around 670 donors and added high-resolution HLA genotyping to investigate patterns of TCR occurrence. In a later genetic analysis, genome-wide SNP genotypes for about 65% of the 666 donors were used, and that subset was treated as a discovery cohort. The study was designed to test whether signatures of past pathogen exposure could be identified by cataloging public T cell receptors. HLA typing covered class I and class II loci at four-digit resolution. On average, 235,054 unique TCR beta nucleotide sequences were sequenced per donor among more than 350 genotyped donors of the cohort, with approximately 18% of those sequences being non-productive. In an earlier analysis of a few hundred of the donors, high-throughput TCR beta sequencing was used to judge whether each TCR beta V gene segment behaved as functional or pseudogenic. Roughly five DR-DQ haplotypes were handled as single units for association and clustering, since linkage in the cohort was strong. The study profiled the T cell repertoires of approximately 700 subjects by immunosequencing and related them to cytomegalovirus serostatus. Roughly 290 gigabases of sequencing data and tens of millions of unique TCR sequences made up an early release that covered roughly 670 HLA-typed donors. Every discovery cohort repertoire had been produced on one sequencing platform. The later analysis used no new phenotypic data to find candidate immune exposures, relying instead on TCR beta sequences and their occurrence across donors. The number of donors typed differed by locus, with 629-630 for A, B, C, DRB1 and DQB1, around 500 for DQA1, approximately 570 for DPA1, and 400 to 490 for DPB1. Of the roughly 410 genotyped donors, roughly 76% were placed in the genetic ancestry cluster associated with self-reported Caucasian donors. Besides the first cohort of roughly 660 subjects, a separate validation cohort made up of over 100 different subjects was used.

The cohort comprised fewer than 750 healthy bone marrow donors. All cohort members were sampled while nominally healthy, although unrecorded immune exposures were likely present. The donor was CMV seronegative and belonged to the group of 352 seronegative cohort members. A peripheral blood sample was collected from each donor, and TCR beta sequencing was performed on peripheral blood mononuclear cells. The Qiagen DNeasy Blood Extraction Kit was used to extract genomic DNA from the blood cell samples. The CDR3 holds 17 amino acids from the cysteine to the phenylalanine. This entry keeps only the CDR3 DNA: 51 bases, framed from base 1. Based on the germline V gene (reference sequence), the CDR1 and CDR2 sequences are LNHDA and SQIVND. V drops 5 bases and J drops 0 bases, leaving 20 bases in between. The library was produced with the immunoSEQ multiplex PCR assay. A mixture of 60 forward primers for TCR Vbeta segments and 13 reverse primers for TCR Jbeta segments was used in the multiplex PCR. The CDR3 region of rearranged TCR beta genes was amplified from genomic DNA by a multiplex PCR assay. Amplified TCR beta libraries were sequenced as 87-base-pair reads on the Illumina HiSeq System. As for how the authors treated the data: A later analysis tallied 75 million to 95 million unique TCR beta chains across the approximately 670 repertoires, and about 12 million of those chains were shared by two or more donors. To remove PCR and sequencing errors, raw reads were error-corrected and collapsed into unique sequences using a nearest-neighbor algorithm that merged closely related sequences. V, D and J gene segments were assigned by aligning CDR3 sequences to IMGT reference sequences. Each retained sequence needed at least a six-nucleotide match to both a V gene segment and a J gene segment. Rearrangements were classified as productive when the CDR3 lacked stop codons and remained in frame with V and J, and all other rearrangements were classified as non-productive. Following IMGT convention, CDR3 was defined as the stretch from the second conserved V-encoded cysteine to the conserved J-encoded phenylalanine. In an earlier analysis of some 550 of the donors, sequences lacking an unambiguous match to a single V gene segment were excluded. An earlier analysis of 587 of the donors called V segments functional above 56.7% productive rearrangements and segregating when the between-donor standard deviation exceeded 5%. A statistical classification framework was built for diagnosing cytomegalovirus status from the catalog of TCR beta chain sequences. In a later analysis, V and J genes were assigned by comparing TCR nucleotide sequences against IMGT/GENE-DB human TR gene sequences. A later analysis assigned CDR3 sequences and most-parsimonious VDJ recombination scenarios with the TCRdist pipeline. In a later analysis, each TCR beta chain was defined by its CDR3 amino acid sequence together with its V-gene family, and reads without a unique V-gene family were excluded. As a way to deal with suspected cross-contamination and a sequencing artifact, a later analysis dropped nearly 600 nucleotide sequences that were highly shared and had low generation probability. In a later analysis, a clonal expansion index was calculated for each public chain from normalized within-repertoire ranks of inferred template counts. A later analysis computed generation probabilities with a VDJ recombination model fitted to out-of-frame rearrangements, and checked the results against IGoR. In a later analysis, hypergeometric tests were used to score TCR-TCR, TCR-HLA and TCR-CMV co-occurrence, with a repertoire-size bias correction applied to TCR pairs. False discovery rates were estimated in a later analysis by permuting HLA or CMV assignments 20 times. In a later analysis, co-occurring TCRs were grouped using DBSCAN, and TCRdist sequence similarity was added for clustering within HLA-allele-positive subsets. For co-occurrence clustering, repertoires with fewer than 30,000 or more than 120,000 public chains were excluded, along with several repertoires with anomalous nucleotide sharing. TCRdb re-hosts the immuneACCESS table, in-frame sequences only. Its copies lack some clones; in the studies checked, an unresolved V gene accounts for under half of them, and the cause for the rest is not known. Clonal size and the V and J genes are those of that table, whereas D and trimming came from the DNA. The table for this sample lists 150,000 to 200,000 clones; approximately 80% of them were counted only once. The ten largest clones represent 13% to 15% of the sample.

As concerns this clone: What antigen it recognizes has not been identified. Base qualities are missing; no much larger clone stands one base away.

Broad study findings and their caveats: While some public TCRs were present in many individuals, most TCR sequences turned up only very rarely across donors. In an earlier analysis of roughly 560 of the donors, most TCR beta V segments were observed in productive rearrangements about 87% or about 30% of the time, broadly matching IMGT annotations. In a later analysis, TCR association rates were found to vary across HLA loci, with the most associated TCRs seen for DRB1 alleles and the fewest for HLA-C alleles. V-gene and J-gene trimming of TCR beta chains was associated with a missense DCLRE1C variant in a later genetic analysis, and the association was replicated in an independent cohort. In a later analysis, several top co-occurrence clusters were reported to appear linked to parvovirus B19, influenza, CMV and Epstein-Barr virus. Compared with equally common non-associated chains, HLA-associated TCR beta chains in a later analysis were more clonally expanded and had lower generation probabilities. Because HLA typing was unavailable for some donors at each locus, only the typed subset was used in association tests. Only TCR beta chains were sequenced in this cohort, and the absence of alpha or paired-chain data limited detectable features. Strong co-occurrence of HLA alleles, especially DR and DQ, made assigning TCR associations to individual alleles difficult. Some IMGT-functional V segments, including TRBV6-2 and TRBV6-3, could not be told apart with the 87-base-pair reads, so those segments were excluded. Linkage disequilibrium might explain the correlated functional status among segregating V segments, but an unknown experimental factor could not be excluded. According to a later analysis, most CMV-associated TCR beta chains appeared to be HLA-restricted, and the HLA associations seemed to be driven largely by CMV exposure. Cytomegalovirus status was reported to be diagnosed by the classifier with high specificity and sensitivity in both the original and validation cohorts. In a later genetic analysis, fewer N-insertions in productive TCRs were reported among donors in an Asian-associated ancestry cluster than the approximately 670-donor mean. A cluster of highly shared sequence variants was judged likely to represent a technical artifact of the sequencing pipeline. A further reported finding was that TCR beta sequences accurately predicted the HLA-A and HLA-B alleles for most subjects in the first cohort. Roughly uniform sequencing depth across donors was assumed in presence/absence analyses, although this assumption may not hold. A few of the identified cytomegalovirus-associated TCR beta chains were confirmed in vitro to be specific for cytomegalovirus antigens. Specific HLA alleles were associated with 15,000 to 20,000 TCR beta sequences at a false discovery rate of 0.05 in a later analysis. Immune exposure information for the cohort was limited to CMV serostatus. Because counts were too low, fewer than 20 rarely observed V segments, including chromosome 9 orphons, were excluded from the earlier analysis of around 590 of the donors. The authors suggested that the approach could potentially be extended to other disease states and immunological phenotypes. A total of 150 to 200 TCR beta chains were listed by the study as associated with cytomegalovirus.

This clonotype was sampled from a woman aged 35 to 49 in good health and CMV-seronegative. The chain uses TRBV19 and TRBJ2-7, with TRBD1 perhaps the D gene, on 5 matching bases. Sequencing was done on a sample of PBMCs. The CDR3 protein is CASSPGRQRLSSYEQYF. The bases are TGTGCCAGTAGTCCCGGTCGACAGAGATTAAGCTCCTACGAGCAGTACTTC.